This T cell receptor (beta chain) came from a study of T cells in localized non-small cell lung cancer. Notes on the study in general: Out of the top 100 tumor clones, a median roughly 58 were seen in adjacent lung.

Trimming at V came to 0 bases and at J to 7 bases, leaving 2 bases not matched to a gene. The CDR3 has 13 amino acids. Germline assignment: CDR1 SGHTA and CDR2 FQGNSA. Libraries were prepared by immunoSEQ multiplex PCR; TCRdb keeps only in-frame clonotypes and omits some of them. The repertoire holds tens of thousands of clones, over 70% seen once, with roughly a sixth in the top ten. On this clone: Its specificity is unknown.

The TCR sequence derives from a man between 40 and 70 years old with stage III lung adenocarcinoma. This rearrangement joins TRBV7-2 to TRBJ2-5; TRBD2 agrees at 7 bases. The material sequenced was peripheral blood mononuclear cells, taken before any cancer treatment. Here the CDR3 DNA reads TGTGCCAGCAGCTTAGCGGGGGAGGGGACCCAGTACTTC. Its translation is CASSLAGEGTQYF.